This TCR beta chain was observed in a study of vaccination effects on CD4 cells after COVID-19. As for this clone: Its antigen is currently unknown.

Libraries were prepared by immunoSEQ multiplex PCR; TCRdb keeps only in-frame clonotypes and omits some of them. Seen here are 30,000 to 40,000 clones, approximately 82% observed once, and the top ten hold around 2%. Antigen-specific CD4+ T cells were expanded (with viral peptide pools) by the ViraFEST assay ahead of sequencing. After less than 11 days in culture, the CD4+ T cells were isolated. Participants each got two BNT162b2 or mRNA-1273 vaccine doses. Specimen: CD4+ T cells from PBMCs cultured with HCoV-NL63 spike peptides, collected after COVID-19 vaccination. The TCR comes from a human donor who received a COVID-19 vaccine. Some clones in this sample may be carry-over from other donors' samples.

The CDR3 here is CASSTGQGSYTF. The DNA of the CDR3 is TGTGCCAGCAGCACAGGACAGGGGAGCTACACCTTC. The chain couples TRBV11-2 to TRBJ1-2; 9 bases map to TRBD1. CDR3 size: 12 residues. V trimming: 5 bases; J trimming: 9 bases; junction bases outside the gene matches: 4. From germline, CDR1 is SGHAT and CDR2 FQNNGV.